Sequencing of this TCR beta chain was carried out in a study of blood T cell repertoires in COVID-19. About the research overall: Italy, Spain and the United States were the sources of the convalescent and acute COVID-19 samples.

Data came from immunoSEQ multiplex PCR; TCRdb stores just in-frame clones and leaves some out. This sample has around 37,000 clones, with roughly 70% found just once. Followed longitudinally, the Seattle patients had been enrolled during active infection. Germline CDR1 SGHRS, CDR2 YFSETQ. The CDR3 length is 14 residues. Trimming cost V 3 bases and J 1 base, with 10 bases left between them. The chain couples TRBV5-1 to TRBJ2-5; D perhaps matches TRBD1 (6 bases). The specimen sequenced was peripheral blood. The clonotype was recovered from a man between 70 and 80 years old with COVID-19, enrolled during active disease. CDR3 in amino acids: CASSSQGLQETQYF. CDR3 in DNA: TGCGCCAGCAGCTCACAGGGTCTCCAAGAGACCCAGTACTTC.